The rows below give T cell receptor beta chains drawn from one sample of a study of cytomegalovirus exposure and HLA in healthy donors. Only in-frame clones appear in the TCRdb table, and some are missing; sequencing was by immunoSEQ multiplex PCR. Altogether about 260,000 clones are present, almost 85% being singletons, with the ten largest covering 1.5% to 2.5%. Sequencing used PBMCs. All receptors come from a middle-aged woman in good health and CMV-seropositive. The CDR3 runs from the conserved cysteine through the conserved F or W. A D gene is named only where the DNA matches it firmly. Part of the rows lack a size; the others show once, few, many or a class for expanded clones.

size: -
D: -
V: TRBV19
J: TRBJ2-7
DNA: TGTGCCAGTAGCCGAGGACAGCCCAACGAGCAGTACTTC
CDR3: CASSRGQPNEQYF

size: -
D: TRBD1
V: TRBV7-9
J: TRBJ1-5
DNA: TGTGCCAGCAGCTACTCGGGACAGGGCAATCAGCCCCAGCATTTT
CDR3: CASSYSGQGNQPQHF

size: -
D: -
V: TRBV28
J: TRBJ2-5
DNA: TGTGCCAGCAGTTTCGCGGAAGCTACCCGAGAGACCCAGTACTTC
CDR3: CASSFAEATRETQYF

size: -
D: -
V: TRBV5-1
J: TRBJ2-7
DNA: TGCGCCAGCAGCTTGGAGGTATGGGGAGTCGAATACGAGCAGTACTTC
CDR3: CASSLEVWGVEYEQYF

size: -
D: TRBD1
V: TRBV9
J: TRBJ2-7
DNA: TGTGCCAGCAGCGCCAGGGGGCGTGACGAGCAGTACTTC
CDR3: CASSARGRDEQYF

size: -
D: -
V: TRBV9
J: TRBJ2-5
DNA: TGTGCCAGCAGCTTGCGGGACTACCAAGAGACCCAGTACTTC
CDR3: CASSLRDYQETQYF

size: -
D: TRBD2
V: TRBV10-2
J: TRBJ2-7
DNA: TGCGCCAGCAGTGAGGTGGTAGCGGGTTACGAGCAGTACTTC
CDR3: CASSEVVAGYEQYF

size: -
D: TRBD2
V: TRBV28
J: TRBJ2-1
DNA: TGTGCCAGCAGTTCTAGCGGGACTTACAATGAGCAGTTCTTC
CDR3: CASSSSGTYNEQFF

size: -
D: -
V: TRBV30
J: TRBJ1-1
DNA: TGTGCCTGGAGTGTATTAGGGGTCGAAGCTTTCTTT
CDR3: CAWSVLGVEAFF

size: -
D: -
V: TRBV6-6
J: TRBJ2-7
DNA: TGTGCCAGCAGGCCTGACAGTACCTACGAGCAGTACTTC
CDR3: CASRPDSTYEQYF

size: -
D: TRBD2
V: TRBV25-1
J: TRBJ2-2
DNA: TGTGCCAGCAGTACCCGACTAGCCGGTCACGGGGAGCTGTTTTTT
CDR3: CASSTRLAGHGELFF

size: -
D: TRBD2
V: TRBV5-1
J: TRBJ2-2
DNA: TGCGCCAGCAGCAAGGGGACTAGCGGCACCGGGGAGCTGTTTTTT
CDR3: CASSKGTSGTGELFF

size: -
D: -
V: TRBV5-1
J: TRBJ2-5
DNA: TGCGCCAGCAGCGTTCCGGATATAGTGGGAGGGACCCAGTACTTC
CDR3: CASSVPDIVGGTQYF

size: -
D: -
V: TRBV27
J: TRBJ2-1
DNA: TGTGCCAGCAGTTTAGGCCCAGGGACCTACAATGAGCAGTTCTTC
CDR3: CASSLGPGTYNEQFF

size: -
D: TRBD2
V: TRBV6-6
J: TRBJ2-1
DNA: TGTGCCACCGGGGGGGGCGCGGGGGTAGAGCAGTTCTTC
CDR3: CATGGGAGVEQFF

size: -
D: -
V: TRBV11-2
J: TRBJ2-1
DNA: TGTGCCAGCAGCCCCGGACAAGCGAACAATGAGCAGTTCTTC
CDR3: CASSPGQANNEQFF

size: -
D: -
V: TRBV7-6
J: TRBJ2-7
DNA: TGTGCCAGCAGCTTAGGAGACGAGCAGTACTTC
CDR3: CASSLGDEQYF

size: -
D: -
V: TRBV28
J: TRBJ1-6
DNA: TGTGCCAGCAGTCTTGGGACATCGAACGCCTATAATTCACCCCTCCACTTT
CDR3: CASSLGTSNAYNSPLHF

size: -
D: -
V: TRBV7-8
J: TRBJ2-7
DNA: TGTGCCAGCAGCACAGGGTTCTACGAGCAGTACTTC
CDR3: CASSTGFYEQYF

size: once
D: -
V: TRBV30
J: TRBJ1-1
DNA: TGTGCCTGGACTCCACAGGGTTTACGCACTGAAGCTTTCTTT
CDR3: CAWTPQGLRTEAFF

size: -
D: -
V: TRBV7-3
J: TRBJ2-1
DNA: TGTGCCAGCAGCTTAACGTCGACTAACAATGAGCAGTTCTTC
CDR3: CASSLTSTNNEQFF

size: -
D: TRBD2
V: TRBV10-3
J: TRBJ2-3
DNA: TGTGCCATCAGTGACCCCGGGACTAGTGGTACAGATACGCAGTATTTT
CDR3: CAISDPGTSGTDTQYF

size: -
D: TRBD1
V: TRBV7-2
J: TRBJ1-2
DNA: TGTGCCAGCAGTTTAAACAGGGGGCAAGGCTACACCTTC
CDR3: CASSLNRGQGYTF

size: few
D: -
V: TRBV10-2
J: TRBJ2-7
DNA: TGCGCCAGCAGTGAACAGAACTACGAGCAGTACTTC
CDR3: CASSEQNYEQYF

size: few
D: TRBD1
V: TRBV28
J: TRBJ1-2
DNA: TGTGCCAGCAGTTTATTAGTCCCGACAGGGAGTCATGGCTACACCTTC
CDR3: CASSLLVPTGSHGYTF

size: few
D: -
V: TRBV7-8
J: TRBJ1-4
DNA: TGTGCCAGCAGCTACAGTGTAACTAATGAAAAACTGTTTTTT
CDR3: CASSYSVTNEKLFF

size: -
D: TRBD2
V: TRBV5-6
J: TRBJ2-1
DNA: TGTGCCAGCAGCTTGGAGGCTAGCGGGAGATTCCTGGGGAGGTTCTTC
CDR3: CASSLEASGRFLGRFF

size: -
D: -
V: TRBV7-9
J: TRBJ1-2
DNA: TGTGCCAGCAGCTCCTCAGCTGGGGGGGCATATGGCTACACCTTC
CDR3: CASSSSAGGAYGYTF

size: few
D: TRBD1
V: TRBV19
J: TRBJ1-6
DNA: TGTGCCAGTCCTCAAAAGACAGGGTATAATTCACCCCTCCACTTT
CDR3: CASPQKTGYNSPLHF

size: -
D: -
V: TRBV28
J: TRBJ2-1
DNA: TGTGCCAGCACCCAGGGGGGAGCCACCAGGGAGCAGTTCTTC
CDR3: CASTQGGATREQFF

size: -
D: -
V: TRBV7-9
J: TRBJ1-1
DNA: TGTGCCAGCAGCTTCCTAATACAGGGGAACACTGAAGCTTTCTTT
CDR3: CASSFLIQGNTEAFF

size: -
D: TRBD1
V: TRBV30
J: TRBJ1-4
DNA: TGTGCCTGCAGACAGGGATTAGCAACTAATGAAAAACTGTTTTTT
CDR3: CACRQGLATNEKLFF

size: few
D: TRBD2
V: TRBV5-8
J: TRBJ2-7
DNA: TGTGCCAGCAGCCACCGACTAGCGGGGGCCTACGAGCAGTACTTC
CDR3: CASSHRLAGAYEQYF

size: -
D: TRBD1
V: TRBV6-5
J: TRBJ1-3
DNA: TGTGCCAGCAGCCACAGGGGAGCATCTGGAAACACCATATATTTT
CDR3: CASSHRGASGNTIYF

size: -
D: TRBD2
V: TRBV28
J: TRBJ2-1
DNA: TGTGCCAGCAGTTTGGGAGGGTTGCTCTACAATGAGCAGTTCTTC
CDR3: CASSLGGLLYNEQFF

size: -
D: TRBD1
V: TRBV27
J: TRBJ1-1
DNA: TGTGCCAGCATTCGTGAAGCCGGGACAGGGGGCCGCACTGAAGCTTTCTTT
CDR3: CASIREAGTGGRTEAFF

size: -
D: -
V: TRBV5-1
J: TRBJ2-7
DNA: TGCGCCAGCAAGTCCTCCTACGAGCAGTACTTC
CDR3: CASKSSYEQYF

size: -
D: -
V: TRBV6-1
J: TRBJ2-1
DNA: TGTGCCAGCAGTGAAAGGTCAGCGGATGAGCAGTTCTTC
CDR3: CASSERSADEQFF

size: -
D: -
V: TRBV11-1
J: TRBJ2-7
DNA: TGTGCCAGCAGCCCACGGACAGCCTCGTCCTACGAGCAGTACTTC
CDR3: CASSPRTASSYEQYF

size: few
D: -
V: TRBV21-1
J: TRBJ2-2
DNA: TGTGCCAGCAGCAACCGCCCTAGCGGGAGAAACACCGGGGAGCTGTTTTTT
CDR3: CASSNRPSGRNTGELFF

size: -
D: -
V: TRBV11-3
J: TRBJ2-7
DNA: TGTGCCAGCAGCTTAGGTGCTAGCGAGCAGTACTTC
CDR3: CASSLGASEQYF

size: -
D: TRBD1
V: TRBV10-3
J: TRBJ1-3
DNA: TGTGCCATCAGCGCAGGGGGTGGAAACACCATATATTTT
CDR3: CAISAGGGNTIYF

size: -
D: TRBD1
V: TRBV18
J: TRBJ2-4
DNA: TGTGCCAGCTCACAAAACGGACAGGGATCGGCCAAAAACATTCAGTACTTC
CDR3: CASSQNGQGSAKNIQYF

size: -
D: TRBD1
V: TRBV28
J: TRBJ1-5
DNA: TGTGCCAGCATCAAAGGAGGACAGGGCGATCAGCCCCAGCATTTT
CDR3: CASIKGGQGDQPQHF

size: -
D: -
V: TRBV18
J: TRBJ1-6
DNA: TGTGCCAGCTCACCACCGGGGACACCGGGTTCACCCCTCCACTTT
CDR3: CASSPPGTPGSPLHF

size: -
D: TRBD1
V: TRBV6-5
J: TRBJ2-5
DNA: TGTGCCAGCAGTACCCGGGACAGAGGGGAGACCCAGTACTTC
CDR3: CASSTRDRGETQYF

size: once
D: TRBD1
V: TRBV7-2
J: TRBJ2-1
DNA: TGTGCCAGCAGCTTAGAAAGGACAGGGGCCTACAATGAGCAGTTCTTC
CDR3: CASSLERTGAYNEQFF